A selection of T cell receptor beta chains follows, all from one sample in a study of CD8 T cells in Susac syndrome. TCRdb re-called the immunoSEQ multiplex PCR reads through MiXCR, storing one row per CDR3 protein. This table holds over 80,000 distinct CDR3 sequences, roughly 91% found once. The sample comprised CD8+ T cells from PBMCs. These receptors were taken from a human donor in good health. Both conserved end residues are part of each CDR3. A D gene is named only where the DNA matches it firmly. For some rows the clone size is stated as once, few or many, or as a class when expanded; others skip it.

j_call d_call clone_size v_call cdr3_nt cdr3_aa
TRBJ1-1 - - TRBV30 TGTGCCTCGGACGGGAACATGAACACTGAAGCTTTCTTT CASDGNMNTEAFF
TRBJ2-5 - - TRBV2 TGTGCCAGCAGTGAAGCCCAGGGATTTTACCAAGAGACCCAGTACTTC CASSEAQGFYQETQYF
TRBJ1-6 TRBD1 - TRBV6-5 TGTGCCAGCAGTTCCGGGACAGGAGGATATAATTCACCCCTCCACTTT CASSSGTGGYNSPLHF
TRBJ2-3 TRBD2 - TRBV3-1 TGTGCCAGCAGCCAAGATGGGCGGGGGGGGCCTTCAGATACGCAGTATTTT CASSQDGRGGPSDTQYF
TRBJ2-3 TRBD2 - TRBV2 TGTGCCAACGGGGGGGGTTCCACAGATACGCAGTATTTT CANGGGSTDTQYF
TRBJ2-7 - - TRBV5-6 TGTGCCAGCAGCTTGGAGCTGGGTCCCTACGAGCAGTACTTC CASSLELGPYEQYF
TRBJ2-3 TRBD2 few TRBV3-1 TGTGCCAGCAGCCTTTTTGGGGGGGGCACAGATACGCAGTATTTT CASSLFGGGTDTQYF
TRBJ1-5 - - TRBV27 TGTGCCAGCAGTCCTGGACTCGTAAATCAGCCCCAGCATTTT CASSPGLVNQPQHF
TRBJ2-1 - once TRBV29-1 TGCAGCGTTGAAGAGGCGGCAGGCTACAATGAGCAGTTCTTC CSVEEAAGYNEQFF
TRBJ1-1 - - TRBV6-1 TGTGCCAGCGCCTATTCCGGGGGCACTGAAGCTTTCTTT CASAYSGGTEAFF
TRBJ2-7 - - TRBV5-6 TGTGCCAGCAGCTTTGGGCCCGCCTACGAGCAGTACTTC CASSFGPAYEQYF
TRBJ2-7 - - TRBV2 TGTGCCACCCAGAGGGGAAATGGGCCCTACGAGCAGTACTTC CATQRGNGPYEQYF
TRBJ1-1 - - TRBV27 TGTGCCAGCAGTTTATCGGTAGGCAGAGAAGCTTTCTTT CASSLSVGREAFF
TRBJ1-5 - - TRBV7-8 TGTGCCAGCAGCCCGGAGTACAATCAGCCCCAGCATTTT CASSPEYNQPQHF
TRBJ2-1 - - TRBV30 TGTGCCTGGAGTAAGGGGGGGACCTACAATGAGCAGTTCTTC CAWSKGGTYNEQFF
TRBJ2-7 TRBD2 - TRBV3-1 TGTGCCAGCAGCCAAGGGCCTAGCGGGGGACTCTCCTACGAGCAGTACTTC CASSQGPSGGLSYEQYF
TRBJ2-7 TRBD1 - TRBV3-1 TGTGCCAGCAGCCTCAGGGGGCCCTACGAGCAGTACTTC CASSLRGPYEQYF
TRBJ1-3 - - TRBV6-5 TGTGCCAGCAGCACCAACGGGCGCTCTGGAAACACCATATATTTT CASSTNGRSGNTIYF
TRBJ2-1 - - TRBV13 TGTGCCAGCAGAGCAGGTAGGGTCCTCGAGCAGTTCTTC CASRAGRVLEQFF
TRBJ2-2 TRBD1 once TRBV3-1 TGTGCCAGCCAGGGGGACACTGCGAACACCCGGGAGCTGTTTTTT CASQGDTANTRELFF
TRBJ2-7 - - TRBV2 TGTGCCAGCAGTGGGCCCGTCCGGGACACCGGCTCCTACGAGCAGTACTTC CASSGPVRDTGSYEQYF
TRBJ2-7 TRBD1 - TRBV5-4 TGTGCCAGCAGCCTCCGGACAGGGGGCGTTCTGGAAGAGCAGTACTTC CASSLRTGGVLEEQYF
TRBJ2-7 TRBD2 - TRBV12-3/TRBV12-4 TGTGCCAGCAGTTTCCCGGGGGGGACCTACGAGCAGTACTTC CASSFPGGTYEQYF
TRBJ2-7 - - TRBV14 TGTGCCAGCAGCCCACAGGGATATTCCTACGAGCAGTACTTC CASSPQGYSYEQYF
TRBJ2-7 TRBD1 - TRBV6-1 TGTGCCAGCAGTGAAGATGGGACAGGGGCCTACGAGCAGTACTTC CASSEDGTGAYEQYF
TRBJ2-7 - - TRBV12-3/TRBV12-4 TGTGCCAGCAGTCCAGGGGAGTCCTACGAGCAGTACTTC CASSPGESYEQYF